The 32 T cell receptor beta chains listed next were all sequenced from one sample in a study of prognosis after radiotherapy for stage I lung cancer. Using two-round multiplex PCR, the authors amplified TCR beta CDR3 from genomic DNA. The first round of PCR was done with primers that matched each TRBV and TRBJ gene. A single record per CDR3 protein comes from TCRdb applying MiXCR to the multiplex PCR reads. Among about 16,000 distinct CDR3 sequences, under 55% were seen once, and the ten largest hold about 45%. This specimen was PBMCs, taken before or after stereotactic body radiation therapy (not recorded which). These receptors were obtained from a donor of 50 years or more with non-small cell lung cancer.

The chain employs TRBV30 and TRBJ2-7, with TRBD2 as a possible D gene (6 bases). This CDR3 has 13 residues. V shed 0 bases and J shed 6 bases, with 12 bases lying between them. CDR1 is GTSNPN, CDR2 SVGIG, per germline (reference sequence). CDR3 nucleotides: TGTGCCTGGAGTGTCTACAGGAGGGGCGAGCAGTACTTC. Amino acid sequence: CAWSVYRRGEQYF.

V is TRBV12-5 and J is TRBJ1-1; unclear D gene. The germline V gene encodes CDR1 LGHNT and CDR2 FRNRAP. CDR3 length: 16 residues. Deletions cut 0 bases from V and 4 bases from J, with 15 bases between. For the CDR3, the DNA is TGTGCTAGTGGTTTGGTCTATAAACAGATCCTCACTGAAGCTTTCTTT. It codes for CASGLVYKQILTEAFF. The entire variable domain, with the rest obtained from reference TRBV12-5 and TRBJ1-1, is as follows: DARVTQTPRHKVTEMGQEVTMRCQPILGHNTVFWYRQTMMQGLELLAYFRNRAPLDDSGMPKDRFSAEMPDATLATLKIQPSEPRDSAVYFCASGLVYKQILTEAFFGQGTRLTVV.

In its sample, this clonotype was seen many times. The J gene is TRBJ2-1, the V gene TRBV10-3, with 9 bases that match TRBD2. Germline V gives CDR1 ENHRY, CDR2 SYGVKD. This CDR3 is 18 amino acids long. V was clipped by 0 bases and J by 1 base; unmatched bases: 7. The DNA of the CDR3 is TGTGCCATCAGTGAGTCGCCCCTTCTAGCGGGGTCCTACAATGAGCAGTTCTTC. Translation: CAISESPLLAGSYNEQFF.

The chain uses TRBV6-1 and TRBJ2-3; TRBD1 aligns across 12 bases. CDR3 length equals 16 residues. CDR1 is MNHNS and CDR2 is SASEGT in the germline V gene. V lost 3 bases, J lost 5 bases, and 6 bases stayed unmatched. The CDR3 nucleotides read TGTGCCAGCAGTGATTTTGGGACAGGGGGCTTAGATACGCAGTATTTT. It codes for CASSDFGTGGLDTQYF.

This clonotype was picked up one time. The chain couples TRBV5-1 to TRBJ2-7; D unresolved. V lost 6 bases, J lost 4 bases, and 14 bases lay in between. CDR1 is SGHRS, CDR2 YFSETQ, per germline. The CDR3 runs 13 residues. As DNA, the CDR3 is TGCGCCAGCATCCATGTCCCCGCTTACGAGCAGTACTTC. It codes for CASIHVPAYEQYF.

The chain uses TRBV28 and TRBJ2-2; 12 bases agree with TRBD2. The germline V gene encodes CDR1 MDHEN and CDR2 SYDVKM. V was clipped by 0 bases and J by 7 bases; unmatched bases: 9. The CDR3 is 18 amino acids. CDR3 DNA sequence: TGTGCCAGCAGTTTATGGCGGCTAGCGGGAGGGCCGGACGGGGAGCTGTTTTTT. This translates into CASSLWRLAGGPDGELFF.

In this sample, this clonotype turned up many times. This chain uses TRBV25-1 with TRBJ2-1; 8 bases are shared with TRBD2. The ends lost 1 base at V and 9 bases at J; junction bases unmatched: 2. In germline, CDR1 is MGHDK, CDR2 SYGVNS. The CDR3 is 13 amino acids. The CDR3 DNA reads as TGTGCCAGCAGTGAATTCACTAGCGGTGAGCAGTTCTTC. Protein sequence: CASSEFTSGEQFF.

As regards this clonotype: This may be a read error: a much more frequent sequence differs by one nucleotide. V usage is TRBV20-1 and J usage is TRBJ2-5; possible D gene TRBD1, 6 bases. Trimming pared 0 bases from V and 5 bases from J, leaving 16 bases between. The CDR3 is 15 amino acids. CDR1 is DFQATT and CDR2 is SNEGSKA in the germline V gene (reference sequence). CDR3 DNA: TGCAGTGCTAGAGATCCGGTCAGGGGTCTGGAGACCCAGTACTTC. It is translated as CSARDPVRGLETQYF.

The chain carries TRBV6-1 and TRBJ1-6, with 9 bases matching TRBD1. The CDR3 is 14 residues long. Germline V gene data show CDR1 as MNHNS and CDR2 as SASEGT. J gave up 9 bases and V 6 bases, and 6 bases lay outside the gene matches. The CDR3 region has the DNA TGTGCCAGCAGGAGTGGACAGGGGCCTTCACCCCTCCACTTT. Residues: CASRSGQGPSPLHF.

The count of this clonotype is one. The rearrangement links TRBV12-3 or TRBV12-4 to TRBJ2-1; D gene ambiguous. Trimming shortened V by 5 bases and J by 14 bases, and 22 bases separated the two germline ends. The CDR3 totals 14 residues. The CDR3 protein is CASSTTGRNSFKFF. CDR3 DNA: TGTGCCAGCAGTACAACGGGTAGGAATAGCTTTAAGTTCTTC.

The genes are TRBV5-1 and TRBJ1-6; maybe TRBD1 (6 bases). V was trimmed by 2 bases and J by 7 bases, leaving 16 bases between them. There are 16 residues in the CDR3. The germline V gene has CDR1 SGHRS and CDR2 YFSETQ. The DNA of the CDR3 is TGCGCCAGCAGCTTCATGGGGACATGTACCAATTCACCCCTCCACTTT. The encoded protein is CASSFMGTCTNSPLHF. Full variable domain (missing parts from reference TRBV5-1 and TRBJ1-6): KAGVTQTPRYLIKTRGQQVTLSCSPISGHRSVSWYQQTPGQGLQFLFEYFSETQRNKGNFPGRFSGRQFSNSRSEMNVSTLELGDSALYLCASSFMGTCTNSPLHFGNGTRLTVT.

The chain employs TRBV11-2 and TRBJ2-5; 13 bases fit TRBD2. The CDR3 has 13 residues. Germline V gives CDR1 SGHAT, CDR2 FQNNGV. The V gene end was trimmed by 8 bases and the J gene end by 5 bases; junction bases not matched to a gene: 2. CDR3 DNA: TGTGCCAGCGGACTAGCGGGAGTGGAGACCCAGTACTTC. Translation: CASGLAGVETQYF.

This clonotype was picked up many times. The rearrangement uses TRBV24-1 and TRBJ2-3; D is unresolved. The V gene's germline CDR1 is KGHDR and CDR2 SFDVKD. V was pared by 3 bases and J by 5 bases, with 8 bases between. The CDR3 is made up of 13 amino acids. The CDR3 DNA is TGTGCCACCAGTGATCGGATTGGAGATACGCAGTATTTT. It translates to CATSDRIGDTQYF.

This clonotype was detected only once. V and J are TRBV27 and TRBJ2-7; possible D gene TRBD1, 6 bases. This CDR3 contains 15 residues. The V gene's germline CDR1 is MNHEY and CDR2 SMNVEV (reference sequence). Deletions cut 2 bases from V and 4 bases from J, with 15 bases between. CDR3 nucleotide sequence: TGTGCCAGCAGTTTACAGGACAGTAAATTTTACGAGCAGTACTTC. Translated, it gives CASSLQDSKFYEQYF.

This clonotype has ten or more counts. The gene calls are TRBV5-1 and TRBJ2-1, with D unclear. Between the trimmed V and J ends, which lost 4 bases and 7 bases, there was a span of 12 bases. The length of the CDR3 is 13 residues. Germline CDR1 and CDR2: SGHRS and YFSETQ. Written as DNA, the CDR3 is TGCGCCAGCAGCGCCCGGACGATAAATGAGCAGTTCTTC. Translation gives CASSARTINEQFF. The full variable domain, rest sourced from reference TRBV5-1 and TRBJ2-1, is KAGVTQTPRYLIKTRGQQVTLSCSPISGHRSVSWYQQTPGQGLQFLFEYFSETQRNKGNFPGRFSGRQFSNSRSEMNVSTLELGDSALYLCASSARTINEQFFGPGTRLTVL.

Remarks on this clonotype: A far larger clone is a single base away, which makes a read error likely. The DNA of the CDR3 is TGTGTCAGCAGCTACAGTGCAGGGAGCTCTGGAAACACCATATATTTT. This codes for CVSSYSAGSSGNTIYF. The chain recombines TRBV6-4 with TRBJ1-3, with a weak D call TRBD1 (5 bases). CDR3 length equals 16 residues. CDR1 and CDR2 (germline): MRHNA, SNTAGT.

This clonotype showed up many times. The rearrangement links TRBV2 to TRBJ2-3; the D is unclear. This CDR3 is built from 11 residues. Germline V lookup: CDR1 SNHLY, CDR2 FYNNEI. The V end was cut by 6 bases, the J end by 2 bases, with 3 bases between. The CDR3 reads CASSYTDTQYF. Written as DNA, the CDR3 is TGTGCCAGCAGCTACACAGATACGCAGTATTTT. Together with reference TRBV2 and TRBJ2-3, the CDR3 gives the full variable domain: EPEVTQTPSHQVTQMGQEVILRCVPISNHLYFYWYRQILGQKVEFLVSFYNNEISEKSEIFDDQFSVERPDGSNFTLKIRSTKLEDSAMYFCASSYTDTQYFGPGTRLTVL.

This clonotype came up many times. Here the CDR3 reads CSTQTGVQNYGYTF. Here the CDR3 DNA reads TGCAGTACTCAAACCGGGGTGCAAAACTATGGCTACACCTTC. The chain recombines TRBV20-1 with TRBJ1-2; D gene unclear. CDR1 is DFQATT and CDR2 is SNEGSKA in the germline V gene (reference sequence). The length of the CDR3 is 14 residues. V was cut by 8 bases and J by 2 bases, with 18 bases left in between.

This clonotype has at least ten counts. This chain's CDR3 is CSARGRQGVEAFF. CDR3 DNA: TGCAGTGCTAGAGGACGACAGGGTGTTGAAGCTTTCTTT. This chain links TRBV20-1 with TRBJ1-1; 7 bases are a match to TRBD1. Germline-derived CDR1 and CDR2 are DFQATT and SNEGSKA (reference sequence). The CDR3 length is 13 residues. V lost 1 base and J lost 7; bases outside the gene matches: 6.

This clonotype was counted at least ten times. The chain joins TRBV4-1 to TRBJ1-5, with 9 bases fitting TRBD1. V trimming: 1 base; J trimming: 9 bases; junction bases outside the gene matches: 10. Germline values: CDR1 MGHRA, CDR2 YSYEKL. The CDR3 has 16 amino acids. This chain's CDR3 is CASSQGGQGTGGPQHF. The CDR3 region has the DNA TGCGCCAGCAGCCAAGGGGGACAGGGTACCGGGGGGCCCCAGCATTTT.

This clonotype was counted ten times or more. V and J are TRBV5-1 and TRBJ2-1; D not certain. The CDR3 spans 15 residues. The germline gives CDR1 SGHRS, CDR2 YFSETQ. Trimming removed 5 bases from V and 0 bases from J, with 12 bases in between. CDR3 sequence reads: CASRDSASSYNEQFF. CDR3 nucleotide sequence: TGCGCCAGCAGAGATTCGGCGAGCTCCTACAATGAGCAGTTCTTC.

This clonotype was recorded at least ten times. The rearrangement links TRBV24-1 to TRBJ2-5; 9 bases are shared with TRBD1. The junction had 9 bases not matched to a gene; V was cut back by 3 bases and J by 5 bases. CDR3 length equals 16 residues. The germline V gene has CDR1 KGHDR and CDR2 SFDVKD. CDR3 nucleotide sequence: TGTGCCACCAGTGATCCCGGGACAGGGAAAAGGGAGACCCAGTACTTC. Protein sequence: CATSDPGTGKRETQYF.

The chain recombines TRBV10-3 with TRBJ1-2; 8 bases agree with TRBD1. This CDR3 is built from 14 residues. Germline loops: CDR1 ENHRY, CDR2 SYGVKD. With 5 bases clipped from V and 0 bases from J, the junction kept 2 bases outside the gene matches. For the CDR3, the DNA is TGTGCCATCAGTCGACAGGGGCCTAACTATGGCTACACCTTC. Translated, it gives CAISRQGPNYGYTF.

This clonotype rates as medium-sized. The chain carries TRBV2 and TRBJ2-5; 7 bases are a match to TRBD2. Germline lookup yields CDR1 SNHLY and CDR2 FYNNEI. The V and J ends lost 10 bases and 5 bases, in that order; junction bases with no gene match: 10. This CDR3 spans 13 amino acids. As DNA, the CDR3 is TGTGCCACGGGGGAGCGGGATTGGGAGACCCAGTACTTC. It codes for CATGERDWETQYF. The full variable domain, its missing parts supplied by reference TRBV2 and TRBJ2-5, is EPEVTQTPSHQVTQMGQEVILRCVPISNHLYFYWYRQILGQKVEFLVSFYNNEISEKSEIFDDQFSVERPDGSNFTLKIRSTKLEDSAMYFCATGERDWETQYFGPGTRLLVL.

This rearrangement joins TRBV6-1 to TRBJ1-5; 7 bases map to TRBD1. CDR3 length: 13 residues. The germline gives CDR1 MNHNS, CDR2 SASEGT. Trimming cost V 4 bases and J 5 bases; bases outside gene matches: 2. The CDR3 coding sequence is TGTGCCAGCAGTGGGGACAGTTATCAGCCCCAGCATTTT. Translation gives CASSGDSYQPQHF.

Ten or more counts support this clonotype. This rearrangement joins TRBV11-1 to TRBJ1-2, with D unclear. The CDR3 consists of 12 residues. CDR1 SGHAT and CDR2 FQDESV come from the germline V gene (reference sequence). V was pared by 6 bases and J by 4 bases, with 9 bases between. The CDR3 here is CASSSDGYGYTF. The CDR3 coding sequence is TGTGCCAGCAGTTCGGACGGCTATGGCTACACCTTC. Combining the CDR3 with reference TRBV11-1 and TRBJ1-2 gives the whole variable domain EAEVAQSPRYKITEKSQAVAFWCDPISGHATLYWYRQILGQGPELLVQFQDESVVDDSQLPKDRFSAERLKGVDSTLKIQPAELGDSAMYLCASSSDGYGYTFGSGTRLTVV.

This clonotype was counted a few times. J is TRBJ2-1 and V is TRBV7-9; weak D call: TRBD2 (6 bases). There are 12 residues in the CDR3. V dropped 5 bases and J dropped 4 bases, with 6 bases sitting between them. CDR1 SEHNR and CDR2 FQNEAQ come from the germline V gene (reference sequence). The CDR3 region is CASSGGYNEQFF. The CDR3 DNA follows: TGTGCCAGCAGCGGGGGGTACAATGAGCAGTTCTTC.

The table lists this clonotype with many counts. J is TRBJ1-1 and V is TRBV5-6; no definite D call. Trimming stripped 1 base from V and 1 base from J, with 8 bases between. The V gene's germline CDR1 is SGHDT and CDR2 YYEEEE. CDR3 length equals 14 residues. The CDR3 sequence: CASSLTGPNTEAFF. The CDR3 bases are TGTGCCAGCAGCTTGACCGGCCCGAACACTGAAGCTTTCTTT. The whole variable domain, remainder taken from reference TRBV5-6 and TRBJ1-1, is DAGVTQSPTHLIKTRGQQVTLRCSPKSGHDTVSWYQQALGQGPQFIFQYYEEEERQRGNFPDRFSGHQFPNYSSELNVNALLLGDSALYLCASSLTGPNTEAFFGQGTRLTVV.

The J gene is TRBJ2-3, the V gene TRBV20-1; D tentatively fits TRBD1 or TRBD2 (5 bases each). The CDR3 has 14 residues. Trimming removed 1 base at V and 7 bases at J, with 15 bases between. Per the germline V gene, CDR1 is DFQATT and CDR2 is SNEGSKA (reference sequence). CDR3 nucleotides: TGCAGTGCTAGAGTCCTGCAGGGAGTTCATACGCAGTATTTT. Its protein product is CSARVLQGVHTQYF.

By sample fraction, this clonotype is medium-sized. This sequence joins TRBV12-3 or TRBV12-4 and TRBJ2-2, with TRBD2 matching 8 bases. Trimming cost V 8 bases and J 2 bases; bases outside gene matches: 10. The CDR3 runs to 16 residues. Here the CDR3 DNA reads TGTGCCAGCGGGAGGGGTAGCGGGACAAACACCGGGGAGCTGTTTTTT. Its translation is CASGRGSGTNTGELFF.

This clonotype was seen many times. CDR3 DNA: TGTGCCAGCACCGCGGAGGGGTCGGGCACTGAAGCTTTCTTT. As protein: CASTAEGSGTEAFF. The chain uses TRBV2 and TRBJ1-1; the D gene is possibly TRBD1 (5 bases). V lost 7 bases and J lost 4, with 16 bases in between. Germline assignment: CDR1 SNHLY and CDR2 FYNNEI. The CDR3 runs 14 residues.

J is TRBJ2-7 and V is TRBV12-5; perhaps TRBD1 as D (6 bases). Per germline, CDR1 LGHNT and CDR2 FRNRAP. Trimming cost V 1 base and J 6 bases, with 7 bases left between them. The CDR3 has 12 residues. The DNA for the CDR3 is TGTGCTAGTGGTTTGGCCAGGGGCGAGCAGTACTTC. Translating gives CASGLARGEQYF.